This T cell receptor beta chain comes out of a study of T cells expressing NK-cell markers. About the research overall: It was sorted CD3+CD56+NKG2C+, CD3+CD56+NKG2C- and CD3+CD56-NKG2C+ T cells that supplied the TCR beta repertoires. Serological testing identified seven of the eight sequenced donors as HCMV-seropositive and one as seronegative.

On this clonotype itself: Its antigen is unknown.

Overall study findings and caveats: A few donors likewise had their CD3+CD56-NKG2C+ fraction led by these clonotypes.

After re-calling the 5' RACE reads, TCRdb lists one entry per CDR3 protein, DNA absent. The table lists about 260,000 distinct CDR3 sequences. The CDR3 length is 14 residues. The receptor's source is a woman between 18 and 70 years old in good health. Specimen: blood T cells: a sorted CD56 or NKG2C T cell subset, CD4+ or CD8+ T cells, or bulk PBMC T cells (not recorded which). The chain recombines TRBV12-3 or TRBV12-4 with TRBJ2-1; the D call from TCRdb, TRBD1, cannot be confirmed without DNA. CDR3 amino acids: CASRAPAGYNEQFF.